These T cell receptor beta chains were read from a single sample in a study of T cells in Graves' hyperthyroidism and ophthalmopathy. TCRdb analysed the multiplex PCR reads with MiXCR anew, one entry per CDR3 protein. The sample yields over 250,000 distinct CDR3 sequences, approximately 15% seen once. Specimen: blood. All receptors come from a woman in her fifties or sixties with Graves' ophthalmopathy. The CDR3 runs from the conserved cysteine through the conserved F or W. D genes are given only for firm matches. Clone size is given for some rows only: seen once, a few or many times, or a class if the clone is expanded.

d_call j_call v_call clone_size cdr3_aa cdr3_nt
TRBD1 TRBJ2-7 TRBV20-1 many CSASTGGFSYEQYF TGCAGTGCTAGTACAGGGGGCTTCTCCTACGAGCAGTACTTC
TRBD2 TRBJ2-4 TRBV20-1 few CSAGRGGNIQYF TGCAGTGCTGGACGCGGGGGAAACATTCAGTACTTC
NA TRBJ2-6 TRBV5-1 NA CASSSPRANVLTF TGCGCCAGCAGCTCCCCTAGGGCCAACGTCCTGACTTTC
NA TRBJ1-2 TRBV5-1 many CASSLTAEYYGYTF TGCGCCAGCAGCTTGACGGCAGAATACTATGGCTACACCTTC
NA TRBJ1-1 TRBV28 NA CASSFGLASRIAFF TGTGCCAGCAGTTTCGGGCTTGCCTCAAGAATAGCTTTCTTT
TRBD1 TRBJ1-2 TRBV5-1 many CASSSLAGTAGYGYTF TGCGCCAGCAGCTCCCTTGCGGGGACAGCAGGCTATGGCTACACCTTC
NA TRBJ1-5 TRBV20-1 few CSANVAGNQPQHF TGCAGTGCTAATGTGGCAGGGAATCAGCCCCAGCATTTT
NA TRBJ1-2 TRBV28 few CASSLTGALNGYTF TGTGCCAGCAGTTTAACGGGGGCCCTGAACGGCTACACCTTC
NA TRBJ2-7 TRBV2 many CASSVVQTYEQYF TGTGCCAGCAGTGTCGTCCAGACCTACGAGCAGTACTTC
NA TRBJ2-1 TRBV7-9 many CASSIGPSSYNEQFF TGTGCCAGCAGTATTGGTCCCAGCTCCTACAATGAGCAGTTCTTC
NA TRBJ1-4 TRBV24-1 few CATSDFRRQGGEKLFF TGTGCCACCAGTGATTTTCGAAGGCAGGGAGGTGAAAAACTGTTTTTT
NA TRBJ2-4 TRBV7-9 NA CASSLSQGNIQYF TGTGCCAGCAGCTTATCTCAGGGAAACATTCAGTACTTC
NA TRBJ2-7 TRBV6-1 many CASRQIGGATYEQYF TGTGCCAGCAGACAAATAGGAGGGGCCACTTACGAGCAGTACTTC
NA TRBJ1-6 TRBV6-1 few CASSERDNSPLHF TGTGCCAGCAGTGAACGTGATAATTCACCCCTCCACTTT
NA TRBJ1-1 TRBV5-1 many CASSLMDTEAFF TGCGCCAGCAGCTTGATGGACACTGAAGCTTTCTTT
TRBD1 TRBJ1-5 TRBV28 many CASSWGQGNQPQHF TGTGCCAGCAGTTGGGGACAGGGAAATCAGCCCCAGCATTTT
NA TRBJ2-1 TRBV19 NA CASSMEKRVRHSDNEQFF TGTGCCAGTAGTATGGAGAAAAGGGTTCGACATAGCGACAATGAGCAGTTCTTC
TRBD2 TRBJ2-7 TRBV3-1 many CASSYGPGLENYEQYF TGTGCCAGCAGCTACGGACCGGGACTAGAGAACTACGAGCAGTACTTC
NA TRBJ2-3 TRBV5-4 NA CASSRYGADTQYF TGTGCCAGCAGCCGCTACGGGGCAGATACGCAGTATTTT
NA TRBJ2-3 TRBV11-2 many CASSFIPGLDTQYF TGTGCCAGCAGCTTCATCCCCGGGTTAGATACGCAGTATTTT
TRBD1 TRBJ1-3 TRBV3-1 NA CASSHRTGANTIYF TGTGCCAGCAGCCATAGGACAGGGGCGAACACCATATATTTT
TRBD1 TRBJ2-7 TRBV6-1 many CASSLDREYEQYF TGTGCCAGCAGTTTAGACAGGGAATACGAGCAGTACTTC
TRBD2 TRBJ2-7 TRBV28 many CASSLAAGEGSEQYF TGTGCCAGCAGTTTAGCAGCGGGAGAAGGCAGCGAGCAGTACTTC
NA TRBJ2-7 TRBV5-1 many CASSLDPVGVVYEQYF TGCGCCAGCAGCTTGGACCCGGTTGGTGTAGTCTACGAGCAGTACTTC
NA TRBJ2-7 TRBV10-3 many CAISEAYGASYEQYF TGTGCCATCAGTGAGGCGTACGGAGCCTCTTACGAGCAGTACTTC
NA TRBJ1-2 TRBV27 many CASSLWGAGNYGYTF TGTGCCAGCAGTTTATGGGGGGCGGGTAACTATGGCTACACCTTC
NA TRBJ1-1 TRBV7-2 many CASSARGTAMNTEAFF TGTGCCAGCAGCGCTCGTGGGACGGCTATGAACACTGAAGCTTTCTTT
NA TRBJ1-5 TRBV7-2 many CASTQGGAQPQHF TGTGCCAGCACCCAAGGTGGGGCTCAGCCCCAGCATTTT
NA TRBJ2-7 TRBV3-1 many CASSLNREYEQYF TGTGCCAGCAGCCTGAACAGGGAGTACGAGCAGTACTTC
NA TRBJ2-7 TRBV6-1 many CASSSWSSYEQYF TGTGCCAGCAGTTCCTGGTCCTCCTACGAGCAGTACTTC
TRBD1 TRBJ1-2 TRBV6-1 NA CASYDRANYGYTF TGTGCCAGCTACGACAGGGCGAACTATGGCTACACCTTC
NA TRBJ1-1 TRBV7-3 NA CASRSSRVSNTEAFF TGTGCCAGCAGAAGTTCCCGCGTCAGCAACACTGAAGCTTTCTTT
TRBD2 TRBJ2-7 TRBV5-1 NA CASSREGTVLYEQYF TGCGCCAGCAGCAGGGAGGGGACGGTGCTCTACGAGCAGTACTTC
NA TRBJ1-1 TRBV6-1 many CASITLAGALNTEAFF TGTGCCAGCATCACTCTCGCAGGGGCCCTGAACACTGAAGCTTTCTTT
NA TRBJ1-2 TRBV11-2 many CASSRDAYGYTF TGTGCCAGCAGCAGGGACGCCTATGGCTACACCTTC
TRBD2 TRBJ2-3 TRBV7-8 NA CASSLGTSGGALNTQYF TGTGCCAGCAGCTTAGGCACTAGCGGGGGGGCCCTAAATACGCAGTATTTT
NA TRBJ2-1 TRBV6-2/TRBV6-3 NA CASSKTIRSYNERFF TGTGCCAGCAGTAAGACTATACGCTCCTACAATGAGCGGTTCTTC
TRBD2 TRBJ2-1 TRBV10-3 many CAISGTSSLNEQFF TGTGCCATCAGCGGGACTAGCTCTTTGAATGAGCAGTTCTTC
NA TRBJ2-1 TRBV2 many CASGRWGNEQFF TGTGCCAGCGGGAGGTGGGGCAATGAGCAGTTCTTC
TRBD2 TRBJ2-3 TRBV20-1 many CSAREAGGGPDTQYF TGCAGTGCTAGAGAGGCGGGAGGGGGCCCAGATACGCAGTATTTT
NA TRBJ1-5 TRBV5-8 many CASSSQGYNQPQHF TGTGCCAGCAGCTCACAGGGCTACAATCAGCCCCAGCATTTT
NA TRBJ2-7 TRBV7-2 many CASSSLPGGSSEQYF TGTGCCAGCAGCTCCCTCCCGGGGGGCTCCAGCGAGCAGTACTTC
TRBD2 TRBJ2-1 TRBV2 many CASSTLLAGENNEQFF TGTGCCAGCAGCACGCTGCTAGCGGGGGAGAACAATGAGCAGTTCTTC
NA TRBJ2-7 TRBV11-1 many CASSLETYSYEQYF TGTGCCAGCAGCTTAGAGACCTACTCCTACGAGCAGTACTTC
NA TRBJ2-3 TRBV12-3/TRBV12-4 few CASGLTDTQYF TGTGCCAGCGGGCTAACAGATACGCAGTATTTT
NA TRBJ1-2 TRBV20-1 few CSARNALLNYGYTF TGCAGTGCTAGGAACGCTCTCCTAAACTATGGCTACACCTTC
TRBD2 TRBJ2-5 TRBV9 NA CASSHGTSGQETQYF TGTGCCAGCAGCCACGGGACTAGCGGACAAGAGACCCAGTACTTC
NA TRBJ2-5 TRBV7-2 NA CASSPKGGKTQYF TGTGCCAGCAGCCCGAAGGGGGGCAAGACCCAGTACTTC
TRBD1 TRBJ2-1 TRBV9 NA CASSRQGASSYNEQFF TGTGCCAGCAGCAGACAGGGGGCGAGCTCCTACAATGAGCAGTTCTTC